This TCR beta chain stems from a study of cytomegalovirus exposure and HLA in healthy donors. The wider study: T cells numbering around 180 million yielded some 100 million unique TCR beta sequences in an earlier analysis. Some 85 million unique TCRs from HLA-typed donors were held in an early data release. Most genotyped donors, 65% to 90% of about 360, had Caucasian-associated genetic ancestry.

13 Jbeta primers and 60 Vbeta primers were used for the PCR. TCRdb keeps only in-frame clones here, not all; method: immunoSEQ multiplex PCR. The sample includes 150,000 or so clones, over 70% of them seen just once. J was trimmed by 4 bases and V by 3 bases; bases with no gene match: 4. The CDR3 runs 14 residues. Germline CDR1 is MNHEY and CDR2 is SMNVEV (reference sequence). This chain joins TRBV27 and TRBJ2-3; 7 positions match TRBD2. This TCR came from a man under 40 in good health and CMV-seropositive. Sequencing was carried out using PBMCs. CDR3 sequence: CASSFGLVADTQYF. CDR3 nucleotide sequence: TGTGCCAGCAGTTTCGGACTAGTTGCAGATACGCAGTATTTT.